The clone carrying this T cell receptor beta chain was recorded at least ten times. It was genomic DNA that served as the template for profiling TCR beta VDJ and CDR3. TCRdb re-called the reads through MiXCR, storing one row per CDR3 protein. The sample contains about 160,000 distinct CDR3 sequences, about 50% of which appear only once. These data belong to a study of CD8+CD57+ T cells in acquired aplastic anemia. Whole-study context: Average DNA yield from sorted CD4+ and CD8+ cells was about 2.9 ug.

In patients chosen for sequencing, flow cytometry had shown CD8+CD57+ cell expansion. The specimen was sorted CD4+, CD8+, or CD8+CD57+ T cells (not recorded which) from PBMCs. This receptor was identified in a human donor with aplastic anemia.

CDR3 loop: CASSVSGTGGLYEQYF. CDR3 bases: TGTGCCAGCAGTGTTTCCGGGACAGGGGGCCTCTACGAGCAGTACTTC. The chain combines TRBV6-4 with TRBJ2-7; 12 positions agree with TRBD1. Germline V lookup: CDR1 MRHNA, CDR2 SNTAGT. This CDR3 region has 16 residues. J lost 3 bases, V lost 4 bases, and 7 bases had no gene match.